The next 26 T cell receptor beta chains were all read from a single sample in a study of CD8+ T cells in alopecia areata. The sample's treatment: oral pan-JAK inhibitor, 5-10 mg twice daily. As the sequencing template, cDNA was produced by extracting RNA and reverse transcribing it. Sequencing used immunoSEQ multiplex PCR; TCRdb keeps in-frame clones, though not all of them. The repertoire holds approximately 100,000 clones, about three fifths seen once, with roughly 15% in the top ten. Sequences were derived from CD8+ T cells sorted from blood, sampled around week 55, from a patient treated with tofacitinib. The receptors come from a human donor with alopecia areata.

The chain uses TRBV14 and TRBJ2-4; no clear D. This CDR3 contains 15 residues. Trimming took off 4 bases at V and 0 bases at J, with 10 bases between the two ends. CDR1 and CDR2 (germline): SGHDN, FVKESK. The CDR3 reads CASSPGGEAKNIQYF. The CDR3 DNA is TGTGCCAGCAGCCCTGGTGGGGAAGCCAAAAACATTCAGTACTTC.

This chain joins TRBV2 and TRBJ2-4; D possibly corresponds to TRBD1 (6 bases). This CDR3 region has 15 residues. Germline-derived CDR1 and CDR2 are SNHLY and FYNNEI. With 5 bases removed from V and 6 bases from J, the gap between germline ends came to 17 bases. The CDR3 loop is CASSPKQGRRNIQYF. Written as DNA, the CDR3 is TGTGCCAGCAGTCCTAAACAGGGAAGAAGAAACATTCAGTACTTC.

This clone showed up just once. The gene calls are TRBV6-5 and TRBJ1-1; 9 nucleotides line up with TRBD1. Per the germline V gene, CDR1 is MNHEY and CDR2 is SVGAGI. The V segment lost 8 bases and the J segment 1 base; nucleotides outside the gene matches: 2. CDR3 length: 13 amino acids. The CDR3 loop reads CASSGQGNTEAFF. CDR3 DNA sequence: TGTGCCAGCTCGGGACAGGGGAACACTGAAGCTTTCTTT.

There are a few counts of this clone. The rearrangement uses TRBV27 and TRBJ2-7, with D possibly matching TRBD1 (8 bases). Germline V gene sequence: CDR1 MNHEY, CDR2 SMNVEV (reference sequence). The CDR3 runs 15 residues. Deletions cut 6 bases from V and 3 bases from J, with 18 bases between. This chain's CDR3 is CASSRTGRGFYEQYF. The CDR3 DNA follows: TGTGCCAGCAGCCGGACAGGGCGGGGGTTCTACGAGCAGTACTTC.

J is TRBJ2-1 and V is TRBV28; D remains ambiguous. This CDR3 is 13 amino acids long. Germline V lookup: CDR1 MDHEN, CDR2 SYDVKM. Trimming pared 7 bases from V and 8 bases from J, leaving 15 bases between. The CDR3 DNA reads TGTGCCAGCACTACACGGTTTAGAGATGAGCAGTTCTTC. Amino acids: CASTTRFRDEQFF. Full variable domain (rest looked up from reference TRBV28 and TRBJ2-1): DVKVTQSSRYLVKRTGEKVFLECVQDMDHENMFWYRQDPGLGLRLIYFSYDVKMKEKGDIPEGYSVSREKKERFSLILESASTNQTSMYLCASTTRFRDEQFFGPGTRLTVL.

J is TRBJ2-5 and V is TRBV7-2, with 8 bases identical to TRBD2. CDR1 is SGHTA and CDR2 is FQGNSA in the germline V gene. With 1 base clipped from V and 7 bases from J, the junction kept 8 bases outside the gene matches. This CDR3 spans 15 amino acids. The CDR3 sequence is CASSLGTSFQRTQYF. The CDR3 DNA reads TGTGCCAGCAGCTTAGGGACTAGCTTCCAGAGGACCCAGTACTTC.

This CDR3 reads CASSTGSQEQYF. CDR3 in DNA: TGTGCCAGCAGTACAGGGTCGCAAGAGCAGTACTTC. The J gene is TRBJ2-7, the V gene TRBV6-5, with a possible D match to TRBD1 (6 bases). Trimming took 5 bases from V and 7 from J, leaving 12 bases between them. CDR1 is MNHEY, CDR2 SVGAGI, per germline. The CDR3 length is 12 residues.

The J gene is TRBJ1-1, the V gene TRBV6-1; D not resolved. The CDR3 totals 8 residues. Between the trimmed V and J ends, which lost 10 bases and 11 bases, there was a span of 8 bases. Germline loops: CDR1 MNHNS, CDR2 SASEGT. The CDR3 bases are TGTGCCACCACATCGGCTTTCTTT. Translating gives CATTSAFF.

In the case of this clone: At one end, the junction sequence differs from germline, possibly due to a read error. CDR3 DNA: TGTGCCAGCAGCCCGGGGACAGTTACGCAGTATTTT. Its translation is CASSPGTVTQYF. The chain joins TRBV11-2 to TRBJ2-3; 7 bases align to TRBD1. The CDR3 is made up of 12 amino acids. Germline V gene lookup returns CDR1 SGHAT and CDR2 FQNNGV.

Only a few counts were recorded for this clone. The chain recombines TRBV7-9 with TRBJ1-6; D remains ambiguous. Germline V lookup: CDR1 SEHNR, CDR2 FQNEAQ (reference sequence). This CDR3 spans 12 amino acids. Trimming removed 5 bases from V and 11 bases from J, with 10 bases in between. The chain's CDR3 is CASSTPGTPLHF. The CDR3, as DNA: TGTGCCAGCAGCACACCTGGGACACCCCTCCACTTT.

CDR3 in DNA: TGTGCCAGCAGCGTAGGCTCACCTGGTGAGCAGTTCTTC. It specifies CASSVGSPGEQFF. The J gene is TRBJ2-1, the V gene TRBV9; no clear D. From germline, CDR1 is SGDLS and CDR2 YYNGEE. V lost 0 bases to trimming and J lost 9 bases, with 10 bases between them. The CDR3 is made up of 13 amino acids.

V and J are TRBV7-8 and TRBJ2-7, with D unclear. The CDR3 spans 16 residues. V lost 4 bases, J lost 0 bases, and 16 bases lay in between. Looked up from germline, CDR1 is SGHVS and CDR2 is FQNEAQ. The CDR3: CASSYPHDQSSYEQYF. The DNA of the CDR3 is TGTGCCAGCAGCTACCCACACGACCAGAGCTCCTACGAGCAGTACTTC.

This chain uses TRBV29-1 with TRBJ1-2; the match to TRBD1 covers 8 bases. Germline CDR1 SQVTM, CDR2 ANQGSEA. The CDR3 has 14 amino acids. V was clipped by 4 bases and J by 3 bases; unmatched bases: 7. The CDR3 DNA reads as TGCAGCGTTGGCCGACAGGGGAATGACTATGGCTACACCTTC. It codes for CSVGRQGNDYGYTF.

The chain has TRBV6-1 and TRBJ2-7; 11 bases match TRBD2. With V trimmed by 6 bases and J by 4 bases, 8 bases remained unmatched. This CDR3 is 15 amino acids long. Germline CDR1 and CDR2: MNHNS and SASEGT. CDR3 in amino acids: CASRISGGALYEQYF. The CDR3 nucleotides read TGTGCCAGCAGGATTAGCGGGGGGGCCTTGTACGAGCAGTACTTC.

The V and J genes are TRBV30 and TRBJ1-5, with D tentatively TRBD1 (6 bases). The CDR3 contains 14 residues. V lost 2 bases to trimming and J lost 6 bases, with 14 bases between them. CDR1 GTSNPN and CDR2 SVGIG come from the germline V gene (reference sequence). The CDR3 nucleotides read TGTGCCTGGAGTAAAGGGGGAGCTGGTCAGCCCCAGCATTTT. It codes for CAWSKGGAGQPQHF.

This chain uses TRBV13 with TRBJ1-6; TRBD1 is a possible D gene (6 bases). This CDR3 region has 15 residues. Germline-derived CDR1 and CDR2 are PRHDT and FYEKMQ (reference sequence). Trimming removed 5 bases from V and 3 bases from J, with 11 bases in between. CDR3 protein: CASSQGGNYNSPLHF. The CDR3 DNA follows: TGTGCCAGCAGCCAAGGGGGGAACTATAATTCACCCCTCCACTTT.

This clone was observed once. The chain couples TRBV2 to TRBJ2-7; the match to TRBD2 covers 9 bases. This CDR3 spans 15 amino acids. Trimming took 7 bases from V and 2 from J; bases not matched to a gene: 9. Germline CDR1 SNHLY, CDR2 FYNNEI. In DNA, the CDR3 is TGTGCCAGCACAGTTCTAGCGGGGTCAACCTACGAGCAGTACTTC. Translating it yields CASTVLAGSTYEQYF. Full variable domain (rest looked up from reference TRBV2 and TRBJ2-7): EPEVTQTPSHQVTQMGQEVILRCVPISNHLYFYWYRQILGQKVEFLVSFYNNEISEKSEIFDDQFSVERPDGSNFTLKIRSTKLEDSAMYFCASTVLAGSTYEQYFGPGTRLTVT.

V is TRBV2 and J is TRBJ2-2, with 8 bases fitting TRBD1. Germline V gives CDR1 SNHLY, CDR2 FYNNEI. J was trimmed by 8 bases and V by 0 bases; bases with no gene match: 5. The CDR3 runs to 15 residues. Here the CDR3 DNA reads TGTGCCAGCAGTGAAGCGAGGACAGGGTCGGGGGAGCTGTTTTTT. Protein product: CASSEARTGSGELFF.

The gene calls are TRBV7-9 and TRBJ2-7; no firm D call. This CDR3 spans 12 amino acids. V shed 3 bases and J shed 3 bases, with 6 bases lying between them. CDR1 is SEHNR, CDR2 FQNEAQ, per germline (reference sequence). CDR3 residues: CASSFGSYEQYF. Written as DNA, the CDR3 is TGTGCCAGCAGCTTTGGCAGCTACGAGCAGTACTTC.

The V gene is TRBV4-2, the J gene TRBJ2-7; D remains ambiguous. Germline V gives CDR1 LGHNA, CDR2 YNFKEQ. Trimming shortened V by 3 bases and J by 2 bases, and 11 bases separated the two germline ends. The CDR3 is 14 amino acids. The CDR3: CASSQARETYEQYF. Written as DNA, the CDR3 is TGTGCCAGCAGCCAGGCTAGAGAAACCTACGAGCAGTACTTC.

The J gene is TRBJ1-2, the V gene TRBV25-1; no clear D. V dropped 3 bases and J dropped 1 base, with 9 bases sitting between them. CDR3 length equals 14 residues. The germline CDR1 and CDR2 sequences are MGHDK and SYGVNS. CDR3: CASSDPQNNYGYTF. The CDR3 nucleotides are TGTGCCAGCAGTGATCCCCAGAATAACTATGGCTACACCTTC.

A single count supports this clone. Other nucleotide sequences from this sample produce the same CDR3. The chain couples TRBV10-2 to TRBJ1-1, with D perhaps matching TRBD1 (5 bases). V lost 6 bases, J lost 4 bases, and 9 bases lay in between. Germline lookup yields CDR1 WSHSY and CDR2 SAAADI. CDR3 length: 12 residues. DNA for the CDR3: TGCGCCAGCAGAGGACAAGGCACTGAAGCTTTCTTT. This codes for CASRGQGTEAFF.

The V call is TRBV2, the J call TRBJ2-5, with 8 positions matching TRBD2. The J segment lost 5 bases and the V segment lost 4 bases, leaving 12 bases of the junction unmatched. The germline V gene has CDR1 SNHLY and CDR2 FYNNEI. This CDR3 contains 16 residues. The CDR3 sequence is CASSAAGGGQEETQYF. CDR3 in DNA: TGTGCCAGCAGTGCCGCGGGCGGGGGGCAGGAGGAGACCCAGTACTTC.

The rearrangement joins TRBV5-6 to TRBJ1-1; D may be TRBD1 (6 bases). Trimming pared 7 bases from V and 6 bases from J, leaving 16 bases between. Germline V gene lookup returns CDR1 SGHDT and CDR2 YYEEEE. This CDR3 region has 13 residues. The CDR3 reads CASLRTANSEAFF. The CDR3 nucleotides are TGTGCCAGCTTAAGGACAGCCAACTCTGAAGCTTTCTTT.

This chain links TRBV5-1 with TRBJ2-7; TRBD2 is a possible D gene (5 bases). This CDR3 has 11 residues. Trimming took off 2 bases at V and 8 bases at J, with 8 bases between the two ends. CDR1 and CDR2 from the germline V gene are SGHRS and YFSETQ. The CDR3 DNA reads as TGCGCCAGCAGCTTCGGAGGACAGCAGTACTTC. Translated: CASSFGGQQYF.

The gene calls are TRBV7-9 and TRBJ2-7; 9 bases are a match to TRBD2. CDR1 is SEHNR and CDR2 is FQNEAQ in the germline V gene (reference sequence). This CDR3 is built from 18 residues. Germline trimming cut 1 base from V and 0 bases from J; bases unmatched to any gene: 10. CDR3 amino acids: CASSLVHLAGINSYEQYF. As DNA, the CDR3 is TGTGCCAGCAGCTTAGTTCACCTAGCGGGAATAAACTCCTACGAGCAGTACTTC.